One and the same sample provided the 27 T cell receptor beta chains below, sequenced in a study of blood T cells in healthy people across ages. For the second PCR, which ran for 7 to 11 cycles, a sample-barcoded 5' primer and a J-beta primer mix were used. TCRdb reanalysed the 5' RACE reads using MiXCR and keeps one entry per CDR3 protein. Of about 1.8 million distinct CDR3 sequences listed, 49% are singletons. Input material: blood. Source of these receptors: a woman in her thirties or forties in good health.

This clonotype came up a few times. This chain uses TRBV7-2 with TRBJ2-7; weak D call: TRBD1 (5 bases). The DNA end is a closer match to TRBJ2-5, so the J assignment may be wrong. The CDR3 contains 15 residues. Per germline, CDR1 SGHTA and CDR2 FQGNSA. As DNA, the CDR3 is TGTGCCAGCAGCTTAGGGCAGGGATTTGCGGAGACCCAGTACTTC. Its translation: CASSLGQGFAETQYF.

The chain employs TRBV4-1 and TRBJ1-6, with 7 bases identical to TRBD1. V lost 2 bases to trimming and J lost 7 bases; unmatched junction nucleotides: 5. Germline V gene data show CDR1 as MGHRA and CDR2 as YSYEKL. The CDR3 sequence is 15 residues long. CDR3 in amino acids: CASSQIGTENSPLHF. The CDR3 DNA follows: TGCGCCAGCAGCCAAATAGGGACAGAAAATTCACCCCTCCACTTT.

V gene TRBV29-1 combines with J gene TRBJ1-2, with a possible D match to TRBD1 (5 bases). Trimming pared 4 bases from V and 4 bases from J, leaving 10 bases between. This CDR3 is 12 amino acids long. CDR1 is SQVTM and CDR2 is ANQGSEA in the germline V gene. The CDR3 sequence is CSVGDVVYGYTF. The CDR3 DNA follows: TGCAGCGTTGGGGACGTCGTCTATGGCTACACCTTC. The entire variable domain, with the rest obtained from reference TRBV29-1 and TRBJ1-2, is as follows: SAVISQKPSRDICQRGTSLTIQCQVDSQVTMMFWYRQQPGQSLTLIATANQGSEATYESGFVIDKFPISRPNLTFSTLTVSNMSPEDSSIYLCSVGDVVYGYTFGSGTRLTVV.

This sequence joins TRBV7-9 and TRBJ2-7; 8 bases are shared with TRBD2. The end of the DNA is better explained by TRBJ2-4, so the J call may be wrong. The CDR3 is made up of 15 amino acids. Germline V gene data show CDR1 as SEHNR and CDR2 as FQNEAQ (reference sequence). CDR3 sequence: CASSFSGGGRNIQYF. The CDR3 nucleotides are TGTGCCAGCAGCTTCTCGGGGGGGGGCCGAAACATTCAGTACTTC.

Only a few counts were recorded for this clonotype. This rearrangement joins TRBV20-1 to TRBJ2-5; D possibly corresponds to TRBD2 (6 bases). CDR3 length: 14 residues. V lost 3 bases, J lost 1 base, and 12 bases lay in between. Per germline, CDR1 DFQATT and CDR2 SNEGSKA (reference sequence). Here the CDR3 DNA reads TGCAGTGCTAGGCCCCGGGGGTTCCAAGAGACCCAGTACTTC. Its protein product is CSARPRGFQETQYF.

This chain joins TRBV7-3 and TRBJ2-1; perhaps D is TRBD1 or TRBD2 (5 bases each). The CDR3 has 15 amino acids. Trimming removed 5 bases at V and 2 bases at J, with 13 bases between. Germline values: CDR1 SGHTA, CDR2 FQGTGA. The CDR3 loop is CASSTGAETYNEQFF. The CDR3 DNA sequence: TGTGCCAGCAGCACCGGGGCAGAGACCTACAATGAGCAGTTCTTC.

The chain joins TRBV7-9 to TRBJ2-5; tentatively, D is TRBD1 (5 bases). Germline V gene lookup returns CDR1 SEHNR and CDR2 FQNEAQ (reference sequence). The CDR3 has 14 residues. The V end lost 8 bases, the J end lost 4 bases, and 17 bases lay between the germline ends. The CDR3 DNA follows: TGTGCCAGCGGCAACCAGGGTGATGGAGAGACCCAGTACTTC. Protein: CASGNQGDGETQYF.

This chain joins TRBV10-3 and TRBJ1-2, with 12 bases aligning to TRBD1. V shed 5 bases, J shed 8 bases, and the junction held 9 bases outside the gene matches. The CDR3 runs to 15 residues. Germline CDR1 and CDR2: ENHRY and SYGVKD. DNA of the CDR3: TGTGCCATCAGTTTTCAGAAGGGACAGGGGGCAGGCTACACCTTC. This codes for CAISFQKGQGAGYTF.

Turning to this clonotype: Its ends do not fully match the called genes, so a read error is possible. The V gene is TRBV20-1, the J gene TRBJ2-1; 7 bases map to TRBD2. Germline V gives CDR1 DFQATT, CDR2 SNEGSKA (reference sequence). There are 15 residues in the CDR3. This chain's CDR3 is CGAPDHSGVYNEQFF. The DNA for the CDR3 is TGCGGTGCCCCCGATCACAGCGGGGTTTACAATGAGCAGTTCTTC.

V usage is TRBV7-9 and J usage is TRBJ2-1; 9 positions match TRBD1. The V segment lost 4 bases and the J segment 8 bases; nucleotides outside the gene matches: 6. CDR1 and CDR2 from the germline V gene are SEHNR and FQNEAQ (reference sequence). The CDR3 is 14 amino acids. The CDR3 spells CASSSGTGKDEQFF. CDR3 DNA sequence: TGTGCCAGCAGCTCAGGGACAGGGAAGGATGAGCAGTTCTTC.

This sequence joins TRBV2 and TRBJ2-5; the D gene could be TRBD1 or TRBD2 (5 bases each). Trimming cost V 11 bases and J 5 bases, with 12 bases left between them. Germline V gene lookup returns CDR1 SNHLY and CDR2 FYNNEI. The CDR3 is 11 residues long. The CDR3 spells CAGREGETQYF. The CDR3 DNA is TGTGCCGGTAGAGAGGGGGAGACCCAGTACTTC.

Only a few counts were recorded for this clonotype. V usage is TRBV6-2 or TRBV6-3 and J usage is TRBJ1-2; weak D call: TRBD1 (5 bases). Germline V gene data show CDR1 as MNHEY and CDR2 as SVGEGT. The CDR3 covers 18 residues. V shed 0 bases and J shed 3 bases, with 20 bases lying between them. CDR3 bases: TGTGCCAGCAGTTACTCTATACCACAGGCAGCGAGCTACTATGGCTACACCTTC. Translating it yields CASSYSIPQAASYYGYTF.

This clonotype was seen only a few times. The rearrangement uses TRBV20-1 and TRBJ2-3; D may correspond to TRBD1 or TRBD2 (5 bases each). Germline loops: CDR1 DFQATT, CDR2 SNEGSKA (reference sequence). There are 15 residues in the CDR3. Trimming cost V 0 bases and J 2 bases, with 12 bases left between them. CDR3 sequence (DNA): TGCAGTGCTAGAGACCCGGGACGGATCACAGATACGCAGTATTTT. Protein product: CSARDPGRITDTQYF.

CDR3 coding DNA: TGTGCCAGCAGTGTTTTCAGTTACAATGAGCAGTTCTTC. It translates to CASSVFSYNEQFF. The chain joins TRBV2 to TRBJ2-1; D is unresolved. Germline V gene lookup returns CDR1 SNHLY and CDR2 FYNNEI. V dropped 4 bases and J dropped 4 bases, with 8 bases sitting between them. The CDR3 sequence is 13 residues long.

This rearrangement joins TRBV15 to TRBJ2-5; tentative D call: TRBD2 (5 bases). The CDR3 consists of 15 residues. The V end lost 2 bases, the J end lost 4 bases, and 14 bases lay between the germline ends. Germline assignment: CDR1 LNHNV and CDR2 YYDKDF (reference sequence). CDR3 DNA sequence: TGTGCCACCAGCAGAAGGACGGGGTTGGGAGAGACCCAGTACTTC. Translating it yields CATSRRTGLGETQYF.

This clonotype showed up just a few times. This chain joins TRBV7-9 and TRBJ2-4; 9 bases are a match to TRBD1. Matching the DNA end better, TRBJ2-7 makes the J call doubtful. There are 14 residues in the CDR3. Germline V gene lookup returns CDR1 SEHNR and CDR2 FQNEAQ (reference sequence). As DNA, the CDR3 is TGTGCCAGCAGCTTGGGACAGGGCTGGAGCGAGCAGTACTTC. Amino acid sequence: CASSLGQGWSEQYF.

The V gene is TRBV9, the J gene TRBJ2-5; D unclear. The germline V gene encodes CDR1 SGDLS and CDR2 YYNGEE. The CDR3 covers 14 residues. V was trimmed by 0 bases and J by 11 bases, leaving 17 bases between them. Written as DNA, the CDR3 is TGTGCCAGCAGCGTAGGTGGATCCTACAATGAGCAGTACTTC. It specifies CASSVGGSYNEQYF.

This chain joins TRBV5-1 and TRBJ2-4; TRBD2 aligns across 8 bases. This CDR3 comprises 16 residues. Germline assignment: CDR1 SGHRS and CDR2 YFSETQ. V shed 0 bases and J 13 bases; nucleotides not matched to a gene: 15. In DNA form, the CDR3 reads TGCGCCAGCAGCTTGGTTGCGGGAGGCGGCATGTGGGAGCAGTACTTC. It translates to CASSLVAGGGMWEQYF.

This clonotype showed up just a few times. The genes are TRBV14 and TRBJ2-5, with D tentatively TRBD2 (6 bases). The CDR3 sequence is 14 residues long. The V gene lost 2 bases and the J gene lost 5 bases, with 12 bases spanning the gap. Germline V gene lookup returns CDR1 SGHDN and CDR2 FVKESK. CDR3 protein: CASSQMGLLETQYF. The CDR3 DNA reads as TGTGCCAGCAGCCAAATGGGACTCCTTGAGACCCAGTACTTC.

For this clonotype: Sequence at one end of the junction differs from germline and may be a read error. The CDR3 loop reads CGVLSRDYEQYF. The CDR3 DNA sequence: TGCGGCGTTCTTTCCAGGGACTACGAGCAGTACTTC. The chain carries TRBV29-1 and TRBJ2-7; the D gene is possibly TRBD1 (5 bases). The CDR3 is 12 residues long. CDR1 and CDR2 from the germline V gene are SQVTM and ANQGSEA.

The genes are TRBV27 and TRBJ1-2; D not resolved. The CDR3 spans 15 residues. CDR1 MNHEY and CDR2 SMNVEV come from the germline V gene (reference sequence). V was pared by 4 bases and J by 2 bases, with 14 bases between. Here the CDR3 DNA reads TGTGCCAGCAGTTCCCATCAGGAACCCAACTATGGCTACACCTTC. As protein: CASSSHQEPNYGYTF.

The chain links TRBV27 to TRBJ2-3; possibly TRBD1 for D (7 bases). The germline V gene encodes CDR1 MNHEY and CDR2 SMNVEV (reference sequence). This CDR3 is built from 16 residues. The V end lost 3 bases, the J end lost 2 bases, and 15 bases lay between the germline ends. CDR3 sequence (DNA): TGTGCCAGCAGTTTTTCACCAGGGGGGATCACAGATACGCAGTATTTT. Amino acids: CASSFSPGGITDTQYF.

The chain has TRBV4-2 and TRBJ2-1; 9 nucleotides line up with TRBD2. The V gene's germline CDR1 is LGHNA and CDR2 YNFKEQ. J lost 5 bases, V lost 0 bases, and 8 bases had no gene match. The CDR3 runs to 17 residues. CDR3 in amino acids: CASSQDPGSGGHNEQFF. The CDR3 DNA reads as TGTGCCAGCAGCCAAGATCCGGGGAGCGGGGGGCACAATGAGCAGTTCTTC.

This clonotype turned up a few times. J is TRBJ1-6 and V is TRBV7-2, with D unclear. Germline CDR1 SGHTA, CDR2 FQGNSA. The germline V and J ends were trimmed by 1 base and 7 bases, with 14 bases remaining between them. The CDR3 runs 16 residues. In DNA form, the CDR3 reads TGTGCCAGCAGCTTAGGATCGGCACGGATCAATTCACCCCTCCACTTT. It specifies CASSLGSARINSPLHF.

To note about this clonotype: One end of the junction does not line up with germline, which may come from a read error. The J gene is TRBJ2-3, the V gene TRBV27, with 9 bases fitting TRBD2. Per the germline V gene, CDR1 is MNHEY and CDR2 is SMNVEV (reference sequence). The CDR3 is 14 amino acids. The CDR3 is CAGRIAGDRRVQYF. The CDR3 region has the DNA TGTGCCGGCAGGATAGCGGGGGACCGCCGGGTGCAGTATTTT.

The rearrangement links TRBV5-1 to TRBJ2-5; 8 bases align to TRBD1. The CDR3 is 15 amino acids. V gave up 3 bases and J gave up 6 bases; unmatched junction bases: 10. The V gene's germline CDR1 is SGHRS and CDR2 YFSETQ. The DNA for the CDR3 is TGCGCCAGCAGCTATGTGACAGGGGTTGCGAAGACCCAGTACTTC. Amino acid sequence: CASSYVTGVAKTQYF.

This clonotype occurred once. The chain couples TRBV6-2 or TRBV6-3 to TRBJ2-3, with TRBD2 matching 8 bases. Germline V gene sequence: CDR1 MNHEY, CDR2 SVGEGT. V lost 6 bases to trimming and J lost 7 bases; unmatched junction nucleotides: 12. The CDR3 sequence is 15 residues long. The CDR3 loop is CASRPGGAVRNTQYF. In DNA, the CDR3 is TGTGCCAGCAGACCCGGGGGGGCAGTAAGGAATACGCAGTATTTT.